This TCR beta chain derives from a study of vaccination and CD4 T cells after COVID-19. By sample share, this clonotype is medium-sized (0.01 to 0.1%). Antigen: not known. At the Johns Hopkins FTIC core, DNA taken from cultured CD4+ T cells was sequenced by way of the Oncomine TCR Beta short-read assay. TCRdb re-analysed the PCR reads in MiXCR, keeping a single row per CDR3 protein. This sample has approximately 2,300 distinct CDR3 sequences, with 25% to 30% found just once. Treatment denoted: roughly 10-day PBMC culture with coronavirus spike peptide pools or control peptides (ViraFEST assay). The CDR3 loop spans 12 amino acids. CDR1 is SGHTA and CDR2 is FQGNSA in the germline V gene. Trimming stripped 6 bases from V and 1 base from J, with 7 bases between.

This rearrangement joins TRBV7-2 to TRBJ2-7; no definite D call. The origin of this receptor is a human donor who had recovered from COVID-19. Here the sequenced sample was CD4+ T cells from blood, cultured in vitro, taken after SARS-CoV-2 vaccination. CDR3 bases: TGTGCCAGCAGAGAAGGGTCCTACGAGCAGTACTTC. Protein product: CASREGSYEQYF. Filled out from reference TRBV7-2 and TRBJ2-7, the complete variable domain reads GAGVSQSPSNKVTEKGKDVELRCDPISGHTALYWYRQSLGQGLEFLIYFQGNSAPDKSGLPSDRFSAERTGGSVSTLTIQRTQQEDSAVYLCASREGSYEQYFGPGTRLTVT.